This T cell receptor beta chain was observed in a study of OX40 agonist ivuxolimab in advanced cancers. Study as a whole: It was permissible to have had prior anti-PD-1, anti-PD-L1 or anti-CTLA-4 therapy, and 40% had some. General observations from the study: Fewer expanded clones were found on average in CD4+ than in CD8+ T cells.

As regards this clone: Its antigen is unknown.

Generated by immunoSEQ multiplex PCR, the TCRdb table keeps only in-frame clones and is missing some. Here the sample spans tens of thousands of clones, 86% being singletons. This TCR was recovered from an adult with an advanced solid tumor such as melanoma, head and neck, liver or kidney cancer. This specimen consisted of CD4+ or CD8+ T cells sorted from blood, obtained in a trial of the OX40 agonist ivuxolimab.

The CDR3 DNA reads as TGTGCCAGCAGTCCCCCGGGACACCCCTACGAGCAGTACTTC. Translated: CASSPPGHPYEQYF. This chain links TRBV6-5 with TRBJ2-7, with a possible D match to TRBD1 (6 bases). The CDR3 contains 14 residues. Deletions cut 5 bases from V and 2 bases from J, with 13 bases between. Per the germline V gene, CDR1 is MNHEY and CDR2 is SVGAGI.